The 2 T cell receptor beta chains below were found in one sample sequenced in a study of OX40 agonist ivuxolimab in advanced cancers. Method: immunoSEQ multiplex PCR; TCRdb's copy keeps in-frame clones and lacks some. This table holds roughly 81,000 clones, over 85% found once. This specimen was CD4+ or CD8+ T cells sorted from blood, taken in a trial of the OX40 agonist ivuxolimab. These receptors originate from an adult with an advanced solid tumor such as melanoma, head and neck, liver or kidney cancer.

A few counts support this clone. The gene calls are TRBV19 and TRBJ1-5; D unresolved. V lost 5 bases and J lost 5, with 10 bases in between. This CDR3 is built from 13 residues. Germline V CDR1 and CDR2: LNHDA, SQIVND (reference sequence). In nucleotides, the CDR3 is TGTGCCAGTAGTGAGAGGCCCGATCAGCCCCAGCATTTT. Residues: CASSERPDQPQHF. Full variable domain (remainder filled in from reference TRBV19 and TRBJ1-5): DGGITQSPKYLFRKEGQNVTLSCEQNLNHDAMYWYRQDPGQGLRLIYYSQIVNDFQKGDIAEGYSVSREKKESFPLTVTSAQKNPTAFYLCASSERPDQPQHFGDGTRLSIL.

This clone was seen just once. The CDR3 nucleotides read TGTGCCAGCAGCGACCGGGACAGTTACTCTGGAAACACCATATATTTT. Translated, it gives CASSDRDSYSGNTIYF. The rearrangement links TRBV9 to TRBJ1-3; TRBD1 matches 7 bases. This CDR3 is 16 amino acids long. J gave up 0 bases and V 3 bases, and 6 bases lay outside the gene matches. The germline CDR1 and CDR2 sequences are SGDLS and YYNGEE.